This TCR beta chain was profiled in a study of cytomegalovirus exposure and HLA in healthy donors. Background on the study: One earlier analysis, a look at 150 million to 200 million T cells, found roughly 110 million unique TCR beta sequences. Study conclusions and caveats: It emerged from a later analysis that several of the most significant clusters appeared to be linked to common viral pathogens. The study dropped some indistinguishable V segments, TRBV6-2 and TRBV6-3 among them.

This clone showed up many times. The antigen is undetermined. The CDR3 sequence is 16 residues long. V lost 3 bases and J lost 0, with 12 bases in between. Germline CDR1 is MDHEN and CDR2 is SYDVKM. This PCR relied on a set of 60 Vbeta primers and 13 Jbeta primers. The assay was immunoSEQ multiplex PCR, and TCRdb's table has in-frame clones only and misses some. Here the sample spans approximately 100,000 clones, about three quarters being singletons. The sequencing input was PBMCs. The receptor comes from a woman aged 45-65 years in good health and CMV-seropositive. V gene TRBV28 combines with J gene TRBJ2-4; D unclear. The CDR3 spells CASSLNRLIAKNIQYF. The CDR3 DNA reads TGTGCCAGCAGTTTGAACAGATTAATAGCCAAAAACATTCAGTACTTC.